This T cell receptor beta chain is drawn from a study of identical twins (dated by TCRdb to 2016 to 2017). For the study in its entirety: TCR alpha and beta repertoires from monozygotic twins, unrelated adults of various ages and cord blood were deep-sequenced to test whether fetal clonotypes persist. To rule out contamination, replicate twin experiments were performed at different times with different library preparation protocols.

This clonotype showed up just a few times. The antigen this receptor binds is unknown. The record has no base qualities; no much larger clone is one base away. All donors were healthy Caucasians. The twin cohort consisted of three pairs of female monozygotic twins, all aged about 18 to 30 years. CD4+ and CD8+ T cell populations were isolated with positive isolation kits from Invitrogen. The library was built by means of 5' RACE. Sequencing instrument: Illumina HiSeq 2000. Template switching introduced a universal primer binding site; the final cDNA contained a unique molecular identifier, enabling accurate counting of TCR cDNA molecules. Specific primers in the conserved constant-segment region were used to synthesize first-strand cDNA for TCR alpha and beta chains. Each cDNA library was double barcoded, with a SMART-Mk sample barcode plus Illumina barcodes, to control for contamination. TruSeq adapter sequences and Illumina sample barcodes were added in two successive PCR steps. The TCR alpha and beta cDNA libraries were sequenced on the Illumina HiSeq platform using custom primers. On the authors' methods: MiGEC was used to process raw reads and extract unique molecular identifiers, and MiXCR was used to find CDR3 positions. For each individual, recombination models were inferred using an EM algorithm with the repgenHMM and IGoR tools. Shared clonotypes were analyzed with the tcR package in R, and sharing was normalized by the product of cloneset sizes. To study raw recombination without the effects of thymic and clonal selection, out-of-frame nonproductive sequences were analyzed. Using fastp trimming at Q25 and MiXCR clonotype assembly, TCRdb reanalyzed the public sequencing data and kept in-frame beta chains. Entries that share a CDR3 protein sequence are merged under the most common genes and DNA. The V and J calls reflect TCRdb's pipeline rather than the authors' work. Here the sample has 450,000 or so distinct CDR3 sequences; 13% to 15% occur a single time. Around 0.52% of the sample lies in the top ten.

What the authors observed across the whole study: Zero-insertion analyses could be partly confounded by invariant T cells such as MAIT and iNKT, though diverse VJ usage argued against such confounding for most clonotypes. Excess twin sharing in beta out-of-frame sequences was weaker because fewer shared sequences lowered the signal-to-noise ratio. Because the same donors could not be followed over many years, the conclusions relied on cross-sectional statistical analysis. Compared with coincidental sharing between unrelated individuals, out-of-frame TCR alpha sequences shared between twins showed an excess of sequences with low generation probability. Abundant cord blood beta clonotypes had fewer insertions, young adult naive repertoires showed a similar but weaker trend, and memory repertoires showed no such trend. In monozygotic twins, out-of-frame TCR alpha sharing was systematically underestimated by recombination models, although the models agreed with sharing between unrelated individuals.

This sample also belongs to another study, concerning yellow fever vaccine responses in identical twins. In that second paper, the authors write: According to the authors, the vaccine-induced T cell response in identical twins seemed to be partly convergent and partly specific to each individual. In identical twins, the study followed T cell clones that responded to the vaccine with precision.

The material sequenced was CD4+ T cells sorted from blood. The TCR was taken from a young woman in good health.

The CDR3: CASGSGGAKETQYF. The nucleotide sequence reads as follows: TGTGCCAGCGGATCAGGGGGCGCGAAGGAGACCCAGTACTTC. This receptor chain uses TRBV6-1 and TRBJ2-5, with 8 middle bases fitting TRBD1. Reading from cysteine to phenylalanine, the CDR3 counts 14 amino acids. Only the CDR3 DNA is retained, 42 bases long and in frame from the first base. Unmatched junction bases come to 10, with V trimmed by 8 bases and J by 5 bases. CDR1 and CDR2 are read off the germline V gene as MNHNS and SASEGT.